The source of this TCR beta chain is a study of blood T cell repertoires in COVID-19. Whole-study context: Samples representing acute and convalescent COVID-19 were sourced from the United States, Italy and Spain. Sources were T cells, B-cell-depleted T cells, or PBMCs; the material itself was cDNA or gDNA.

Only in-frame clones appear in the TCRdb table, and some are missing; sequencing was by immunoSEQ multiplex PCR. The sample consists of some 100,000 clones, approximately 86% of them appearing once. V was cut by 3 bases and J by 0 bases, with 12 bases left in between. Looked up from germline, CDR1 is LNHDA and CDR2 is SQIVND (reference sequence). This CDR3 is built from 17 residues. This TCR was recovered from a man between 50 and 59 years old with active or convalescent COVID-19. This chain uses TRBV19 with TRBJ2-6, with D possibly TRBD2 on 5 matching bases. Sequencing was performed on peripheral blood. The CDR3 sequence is CASSIFGKSSGANVLTF. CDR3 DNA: TGTGCCAGTAGTATCTTCGGGAAGAGCTCTGGGGCCAACGTCCTGACTTTC.